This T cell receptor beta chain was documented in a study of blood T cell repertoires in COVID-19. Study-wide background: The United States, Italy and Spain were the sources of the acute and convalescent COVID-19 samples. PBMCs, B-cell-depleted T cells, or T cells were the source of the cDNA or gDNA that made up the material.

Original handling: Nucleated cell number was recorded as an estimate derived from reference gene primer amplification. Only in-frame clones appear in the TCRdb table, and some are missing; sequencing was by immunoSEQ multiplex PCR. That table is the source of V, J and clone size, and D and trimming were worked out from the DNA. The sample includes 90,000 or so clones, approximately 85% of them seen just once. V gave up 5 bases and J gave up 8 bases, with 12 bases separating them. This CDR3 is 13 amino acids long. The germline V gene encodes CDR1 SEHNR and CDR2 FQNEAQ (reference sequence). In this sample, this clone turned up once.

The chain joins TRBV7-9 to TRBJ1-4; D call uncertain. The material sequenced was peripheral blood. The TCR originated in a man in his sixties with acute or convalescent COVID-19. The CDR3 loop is CASSPWTAEKLFF. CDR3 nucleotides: TGTGCCAGCAGCCCCTGGACTGCCGAAAAACTGTTTTTT.